The 12 T cell receptor beta chains listed next were all sequenced from one sample in a study of T-cell reconstitution after alpha-beta-depleted transplantation in children. Unique molecular identifiers were used in preparing the TCRbeta library. TCRdb passed the PCR reads through MiXCR, listing each CDR3 protein once. The table has about 690,000 distinct CDR3 sequences, roughly 15% seen once. This material consisted of PBMCs from the stem cell graft donor, taken from the stem cell graft. The receptors were gathered from a human donor who donated a stem cell graft to a child with acute myeloid leukemia.

This clonotype was observed many times. The gene calls are TRBV20-1 and TRBJ2-7; TRBD1 might be the D (6 bases). CDR1 is DFQATT, CDR2 SNEGSKA, per germline (reference sequence). The CDR3 extends over 14 amino acids. Trimming removed 5 bases from V and 2 bases from J, with 16 bases in between. The CDR3, as DNA: TGCAGTGCTTCTACCCCACAGGGAACCTACGAGCAGTACGTC. Translation: CSASTPQGTYEQYV.

This clonotype was counted many times. The gene calls are TRBV5-5 and TRBJ2-1; unclear D gene. Germline V gene data show CDR1 as SGHKS and CDR2 as YYEKEE (reference sequence). This CDR3 spans 15 amino acids. V was shortened by 2 bases and J by 0 bases, with 9 bases between the two germline ends. Written as DNA, the CDR3 is TGTGCCAGCAGCTTAAGGGATATCTCCTACAATGAGCAGTTCTTC. This encodes CASSLRDISYNEQFF.

There are many counts of this clonotype. The J gene is TRBJ2-2, the V gene TRBV29-1, with no clear D. CDR1 and CDR2 (germline): SQVTM, ANQGSEA. V was clipped by 6 bases and J by 0 bases, with 11 bases between them. The CDR3 covers 14 residues. CDR3 sequence: CSVRGIANTGELFF. The CDR3 nucleotides read TGCAGCGTCCGAGGTATCGCGAACACCGGGGAGCTGTTTTTT.

This rearrangement joins TRBV7-2 to TRBJ2-2; D may be TRBD1 or TRBD2 (5 bases each). In germline, CDR1 is SGHTA, CDR2 FQGNSA. Trimming pared 5 bases from V and 6 bases from J, leaving 16 bases between. CDR3 size: 15 residues. The DNA for the CDR3 is TGTGCCAGCAGCCCACCGGGACCCAACCCCGGGGAGCTGTTTTTT. Its translation: CASSPPGPNPGELFF.

This clonotype was recorded at least ten times. The rearrangement links TRBV20-1 to TRBJ2-5; D unclear. Germline lookup yields CDR1 DFQATT and CDR2 SNEGSKA (reference sequence). Trimming removed 3 bases from V and 4 bases from J, with 6 bases in between. The CDR3 has 11 amino acids. The chain's CDR3 is CSARTRETQYF. CDR3 nucleotide sequence: TGCAGTGCTAGGACGAGAGAGACCCAGTACTTC.

Only a few counts were recorded for this clonotype. CDR3 residues: CASSLADGNQPQHF. CDR3 coding DNA: TGTGCCAGCAGCTTGGCCGATGGCAATCAGCCCCAGCATTTT. This chain links TRBV5-6 with TRBJ1-5; D call uncertain. The CDR3 sequence is 14 residues long. Germline V gene lookup returns CDR1 SGHDT and CDR2 YYEEEE. V lost 0 bases, J lost 2 bases, and 6 bases lay in between.

V gene TRBV7-9 combines with J gene TRBJ1-2; D remains ambiguous. The CDR3 extends over 12 amino acids. Per germline, CDR1 SEHNR and CDR2 FQNEAQ (reference sequence). V was cut by 1 base and J by 9 bases, with 9 bases left in between. As DNA, the CDR3 is TGTGCCAGCAGCTTAGGACCCTTAAGCTACACCTTC. It encodes CASSLGPLSYTF.

Many counts were recorded for this clonotype. This chain joins TRBV25-1 and TRBJ1-6; D is possibly TRBD1 (5 bases). Germline loops: CDR1 MGHDK, CDR2 SYGVNS. There are 17 residues in the CDR3. V was pared by 4 bases and J by 7 bases, with 20 bases between. For the CDR3, the DNA is TGTGCCAGCAGTGGATCGCTTCTCATGGGGCTCAATTCACCCCTCCACTTT. Its protein is CASSGSLLMGLNSPLHF.

On this clonotype: This may come from a read error, since a much larger clone is one base off. The chain has TRBV29-1 and TRBJ2-5; TRBD2 matches at 7 bases. Germline V gene sequence: CDR1 SQVTM, CDR2 ANQGSEA. This CDR3 region has 12 residues. CDR3 DNA: TGCAGCGTTCTGGGGGAGGGAGAGACCCACTACTTC. Its protein is CSVLGEGETHYF.

This clonotype appeared many times. The gene calls are TRBV7-9 and TRBJ2-7; 8 bases match TRBD1. There are 13 residues in the CDR3. Per the germline V gene, CDR1 is SEHNR and CDR2 is FQNEAQ (reference sequence). V lost 6 bases, J lost 7 bases, and 8 bases stayed unmatched. CDR3: CASSPDRVGEQYF. The CDR3 bases are TGTGCCAGCAGTCCGGACAGGGTCGGGGAGCAGTACTTC.

Many counts were recorded for this clonotype. The chain uses TRBV29-1 and TRBJ2-7, with 7 nucleotides matching TRBD2. The CDR3 sequence is 12 residues long. Germline values: CDR1 SQVTM, CDR2 ANQGSEA. J lost 7 bases, V lost 6 bases, and 9 bases had no gene match. In nucleotides, the CDR3 is TGCAGCGTCCAGGATCTCGGGAGGGAGCAGTACTTC. It translates to CSVQDLGREQYF.

This rearrangement joins TRBV4-1 to TRBJ1-2, with a possible D match to TRBD1 (5 bases). The V gene lost 0 bases and the J gene lost 6 bases, with 11 bases spanning the gap. This CDR3 has 14 amino acids. Looked up from germline, CDR1 is MGHRA and CDR2 is YSYEKL. The CDR3 DNA follows: TGCGCCAGCAGCCAAGAAAGGGGCGCGGATGGCTACACCTTC. Protein: CASSQERGADGYTF.